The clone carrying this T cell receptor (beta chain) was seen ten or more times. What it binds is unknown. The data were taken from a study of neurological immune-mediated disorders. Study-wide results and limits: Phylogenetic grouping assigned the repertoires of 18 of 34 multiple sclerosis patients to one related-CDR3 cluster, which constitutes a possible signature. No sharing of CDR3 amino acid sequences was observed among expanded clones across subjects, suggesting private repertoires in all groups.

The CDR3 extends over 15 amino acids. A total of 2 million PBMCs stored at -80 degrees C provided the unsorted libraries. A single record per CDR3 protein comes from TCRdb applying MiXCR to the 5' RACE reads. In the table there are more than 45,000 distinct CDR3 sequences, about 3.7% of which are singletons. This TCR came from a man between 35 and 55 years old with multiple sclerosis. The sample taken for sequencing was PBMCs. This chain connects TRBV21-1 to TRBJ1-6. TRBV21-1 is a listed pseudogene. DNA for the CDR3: TGTGCCAGCAGCACCAGAGGGGAAGGCAATTCACCCCTCAACTTT. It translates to CASSTRGEGNSPLNF.